Below, 10 T cell receptor beta chains from the same sample are listed, as sequenced in a study of blood T cell repertoires in COVID-19. Clones were sequenced by immunoSEQ multiplex PCR, and TCRdb holds only the in-frame ones, with some missing. This sample carries about 62,000 clones, 80% to 95% of them seen once, and the ten largest clones take 5.5% to 6.5%. Sequenced sample: peripheral blood. All receptors come from a human donor in a cohort sampled during active COVID-19.

This chain uses TRBV2 with TRBJ1-2; D is undetermined. The CDR3 has 15 amino acids. Germline lookup yields CDR1 SNHLY and CDR2 FYNNEI. Deletions cut 1 base from V and 1 base from J, with 10 bases between. The CDR3 DNA reads as TGTGCCAGCAGTGAAGAAACAGCCCTTAACTATGGCTACACCTTC. Translating it yields CASSEETALNYGYTF.

The chain combines TRBV6-5 with TRBJ2-2, with D perhaps matching TRBD1 (6 bases). Germline V gives CDR1 MNHEY, CDR2 SVGAGI. The ends were cut back, 0 bases at V and 7 bases at J, with 6 bases in the middle. This CDR3 spans 13 amino acids. The CDR3 DNA is TGTGCCAGCAGTTACTCGGACAGCGGGGAGCTGTTTTTT. It translates to CASSYSDSGELFF.

This clone was seen once. The chain couples TRBV7-8 to TRBJ2-1; no definite D call. CDR1 and CDR2 from the germline V gene are SGHVS and FQNEAQ. The CDR3 is 14 amino acids. Trimming removed 5 bases from V and 6 bases from J, with 14 bases in between. CDR3 protein: CASSRPTVGNEQFF. CDR3 nucleotide sequence: TGTGCCAGCAGCCGCCCAACAGTAGGCAATGAGCAGTTCTTC.

This chain joins TRBV11-2 and TRBJ1-5; 8 bases are shared with TRBD1. Germline V gene data show CDR1 as SGHAT and CDR2 as FQNNGV. V trimming: 4 bases; J trimming: 9 bases; junction bases outside the gene matches: 8. The CDR3 is 14 residues long. The CDR3 region is CASSSGQGIAPQHF. As DNA, the CDR3 is TGTGCCAGCAGCTCCGGACAGGGAATAGCGCCCCAGCATTTT.

The genes are TRBV3-1 (or the pseudogene TRBV3-2) and TRBJ1-5, with a tentative D call TRBD1 (5 bases). The V end was cut by 0 bases, the J end by 5 bases, with 17 bases between. The CDR3 extends over 17 amino acids. Per germline, CDR1 LGHDT and CDR2 YNNKEL (reference sequence). The CDR3 loop is CASSQDPGGKRYQPQHF. The CDR3 nucleotides are TGTGCCAGCAGCCAAGATCCGGGGGGAAAAAGGTATCAGCCCCAGCATTTT.

This clone was counted only a few times. The J gene is TRBJ1-2, the V gene TRBV6-5; possible D gene TRBD1, 5 bases. The CDR3 consists of 13 residues. Trimming removed 2 bases at V and 8 bases at J, with 12 bases between. CDR1 and CDR2 from the germline V gene are MNHEY and SVGAGI. The CDR3 DNA is TGTGCCAGCAGTTACGGGGCGCGGGAGGGCTACACCTTC. Translation: CASSYGAREGYTF.

The J gene is TRBJ1-5, the V gene TRBV5-8; 9 bases line up with TRBD1. Losses at the gene ends were 4 bases for V and 2 bases for J; bases not matched to a gene: 4. The CDR3 spans 15 residues. Germline CDR1 reads SGHTS; CDR2 reads YDEGEE. CDR3 nucleotide sequence: TGTGCCAGCAGCGTAAGGACAGGGGGCAATCAGCCCCAGCATTTT. It encodes CASSVRTGGNQPQHF.

The chain recombines TRBV6-5 with TRBJ2-7; D is perhaps TRBD1 (5 bases). Germline loops: CDR1 MNHEY, CDR2 SVGAGI. The CDR3 loop spans 14 amino acids. The ends were cut back, 8 bases at V and 4 bases at J, with 18 bases in the middle. Here the CDR3 DNA reads TGTGCCAGCCCCGCCCCTGGACACTCTTACGAGCAGTACTTC. This sequence encodes CASPAPGHSYEQYF.

The chain combines TRBV4-3 with TRBJ2-1, with TRBD2 as a possible D gene (5 bases). CDR3 length equals 10 residues. Germline CDR1 LGHNA, CDR2 YSLEER. Trimming left V 8 bases short and J 8 bases short, with 7 bases between. The CDR3 loop reads CASVRDEQFF. For the CDR3, the DNA is TGCGCCAGCGTGAGGGATGAGCAGTTCTTC.

This clone is classed as medium-sized. The chain couples TRBV11-1 to TRBJ1-2; D not resolved. Germline CDR1 SGHAT, CDR2 FQDESV (reference sequence). The V end was cut by 5 bases, the J end by 5 bases, with 18 bases between. The CDR3 covers 15 residues. The CDR3 reads CASSPRGGGPYGYTF. CDR3 DNA sequence: TGTGCCAGCAGCCCCCGAGGTGGCGGGCCGTATGGCTACACCTTC.